Reported below is one TCR beta chain. The assay was immunoSEQ multiplex PCR, and TCRdb's table has in-frame clones only and misses some. The data hold some 150,000 clones, with approximately 94% observed a single time. The trim removed 1 base at V and 2 bases at J, leaving 4 bases unmatched. The CDR3 is 16 residues long. Germline CDR1 reads LNHDA; CDR2 reads SQIVND (reference sequence). These data belong to a study of control samples from healthy donors and cancer patients. This clonotype was obtained from a man aged 55 to 69 with colorectal cancer. The sample was PBMCs. V and J are TRBV19 and TRBJ2-3; 9 bases map to TRBD2. The CDR3 loop is CASSIGAGGFTDTQYF. CDR3 bases: TGTGCCAGTAGTATAGGTGCGGGGGGGTTCACAGATACGCAGTATTTT.